The 22 T cell receptor beta chains presented below share a single source sample, sequenced in a study of blood T cell repertoires in COVID-19. Repertoires were generated with immunoSEQ multiplex PCR, while TCRdb's copy carries only in-frame clones and drops some. Of more than 150,000 clones detected, about 83% appear once; the ten largest clones hold around 13%. The sequencing sample was made of peripheral blood. These receptors were collected from an older woman with COVID-19, enrolled during active disease.

The chain carries TRBV19 and TRBJ1-4; no reliable D call. The V end was cut by 6 bases, the J end by 5 bases, with 16 bases between. CDR3 length: 15 residues. Per germline, CDR1 LNHDA and CDR2 SQIVND (reference sequence). DNA for the CDR3: TGTGCCAGTAGCTTCTTTCAACCAGAAAATGAAAAACTGTTTTTT. It encodes CASSFFQPENEKLFF. The variable domain in full, with the rest retrieved from reference TRBV19 and TRBJ1-4, is DGGITQSPKYLFRKEGQNVTLSCEQNLNHDAMYWYRQDPGQGLRLIYYSQIVNDFQKGDIAEGYSVSREKKESFPLTVTSAQKNPTAFYLCASSFFQPENEKLFFGSGTQLSVL.

The CDR3 DNA follows: TGTGCCAGCAGTGAGTGGCTAGCAGGCGGGAATGAGCAGTTCTTC. As protein: CASSEWLAGGNEQFF. This chain uses TRBV2 with TRBJ2-1; D might be TRBD2 (5 bases). Trimming cost V 3 bases and J 7 bases, with 16 bases left between them. CDR1 is SNHLY, CDR2 FYNNEI, per germline. The CDR3 covers 15 residues.

The chain couples TRBV2 to TRBJ1-5; TRBD1 agrees at 7 bases. The V gene's germline CDR1 is SNHLY and CDR2 FYNNEI. The CDR3 consists of 17 residues. Trimming removed 6 bases from V and 0 bases from J; junction bases left unmatched: 11. CDR3 in DNA: TGTGCCAGCAGGGGAGGCCTCGGGACAGCTAGCAATCAGCCCCAGCATTTT. Amino acid sequence: CASRGGLGTASNQPQHF.

In the case of this clone: The junction does not match germline at one end; this may be a read error. V gene TRBV7-7 combines with J gene TRBJ2-5; 10 nucleotides line up with TRBD2. The CDR3 covers 18 residues. Looked up from germline, CDR1 is SSHAT and CDR2 is FNYEAQ (reference sequence). As DNA, the CDR3 is TGTGCTAGCAGCTCTGAGGGACTAGCGAGAAGCAACCAAGAGACCCAGTACTTC. It specifies CASSSEGLARSNQETQYF.

This chain links TRBV15 with TRBJ2-1; 10 nucleotides line up with TRBD2. Unmatched junction bases numbered 4, after V lost 2 bases and J lost 6 bases. The germline gives CDR1 LNHNV, CDR2 YYDKDF (reference sequence). CDR3 length: 15 residues. The CDR3 coding sequence is TGTGCCACCAGCAGAAGTATAGCGGGGGGCAATGAGCAGTTCTTC. It codes for CATSRSIAGGNEQFF.

The CDR3 region has the DNA TGTGCCAGCAGCTTAGGCGGGGGCGAATCCTACAATGAGCAGTTCTTC. It yields the protein CASSLGGGESYNEQFF. J is TRBJ2-1 and V is TRBV7-6; tentatively, D is TRBD2 (7 bases). V lost 1 base and J lost 1, with 11 bases in between. The CDR3 sequence is 16 residues long. The V gene's germline CDR1 is SGHVS and CDR2 FNYEAQ.

The chain carries TRBV3-1 (or the pseudogene TRBV3-2) and TRBJ2-1, with TRBD2 identical over 10 bases. In germline, CDR1 is LGHDT, CDR2 YNNKEL (reference sequence). The length of the CDR3 is 17 residues. Losses at the gene ends were 3 bases for V and 4 bases for J; bases not matched to a gene: 9. The CDR3, as DNA: TGTGCCAGCAGCCACCAATCCCTAGCGGGAGCTTACAATGAGCAGTTCTTC. Translation gives CASSHQSLAGAYNEQFF.

The chain couples TRBV4-2 to TRBJ1-2; no clear D. The ends were cut back, 4 bases at V and 4 bases at J, with 19 bases in the middle. There are 16 residues in the CDR3. Germline CDR1 is LGHNA and CDR2 is YNFKEQ. In DNA form, the CDR3 reads TGTGCCAGCAGCCGAGAATTAATATTCTCGGGCTATGGCTACACCTTC. Translation: CASSRELIFSGYGYTF.

The chain uses TRBV28 and TRBJ1-2; D possibly corresponds to TRBD1 (5 bases). Germline V lookup: CDR1 MDHEN, CDR2 SYDVKM. The V gene lost 7 bases and the J gene lost 8 bases, with 20 bases spanning the gap. CDR3 size: 14 residues. This CDR3 reads CASTSGYGRGGYTF. The CDR3 DNA sequence: TGTGCCAGCACTTCGGGTTATGGGAGGGGAGGCTACACCTTC.

This clone was seen only once. This rearrangement joins TRBV27 to TRBJ2-3; 8 bases align to TRBD1. Germline V CDR1 and CDR2: MNHEY, SMNVEV (reference sequence). The J segment lost 3 bases and the V segment lost 11 bases, leaving 16 bases of the junction unmatched. The CDR3 extends over 16 amino acids. This chain's CDR3 is CACSGQGRGFTDTQYF. The DNA of the CDR3 is TGTGCCTGCTCCGGACAGGGACGTGGATTTACAGATACGCAGTATTTT.

The genes are TRBV5-1 and TRBJ2-7, with TRBD1 matching 10 bases. The CDR3 extends over 16 amino acids. Germline CDR1 and CDR2: SGHRS and YFSETQ. The junction had 7 bases not matched to a gene; V was cut back by 4 bases and J by 0 bases. The CDR3 reads CASSPGTGATSYEQYF. The CDR3 bases are TGCGCCAGCAGCCCCGGGACAGGGGCCACCTCCTACGAGCAGTACTTC.

The chain couples TRBV10-3 to TRBJ2-7; 10 bases are a match to TRBD1. Germline assignment: CDR1 ENHRY and CDR2 SYGVKD. CDR3 length: 14 amino acids. V lost 7 bases to trimming and J lost 3 bases; unmatched junction nucleotides: 6. The CDR3: CAITPGQGSYEQYF. CDR3 coding DNA: TGTGCCATCACTCCGGGACAGGGGAGCTACGAGCAGTACTTC.

This clone has only one observation. This chain connects TRBV5-1 to TRBJ2-2; 11 bases match TRBD2. CDR3 length equals 17 residues. Germline-derived CDR1 and CDR2 are SGHRS and YFSETQ. With V trimmed by 1 base and J by 5 bases, 7 bases remained unmatched. The CDR3 DNA reads TGCGCCAGCAGCTTGATGCCGGGACTAGCGGCAACCGGGGAGCTGTTTTTT. Amino acids: CASSLMPGLAATGELFF.

The gene calls are TRBV30 and TRBJ2-7; 9 bases match TRBD1. V gave up 8 bases and J gave up 2 bases; unmatched junction bases: 4. Germline V gene data show CDR1 as GTSNPN and CDR2 as SVGIG (reference sequence). This CDR3 region has 12 residues. This chain's CDR3 is CALDRGAYEQYF. Written as DNA, the CDR3 is TGTGCCCTGGACAGGGGAGCCTACGAGCAGTACTTC.

Here the CDR3 reads CASSFGTGWGETQYF. The DNA of the CDR3 is TGTGCCAGCAGCTTTGGGACAGGGTGGGGAGAGACCCAGTACTTC. The J gene is TRBJ2-5, the V gene TRBV11-3; 9 nucleotides align to TRBD1. Germline V CDR1 and CDR2: SGHNT, YENEEA. This CDR3 is 15 amino acids long. J lost 4 bases, V lost 3 bases, and 6 bases had no gene match. The full variable domain, with the rest looked up from reference TRBV11-3 and TRBJ2-5, is EAGVVQSPRYKIIEKKQPVAFWCNPISGHNTLYWYLQNLGQGPELLIRYENEEAVDDSQLPKDRFSAERLKGVDSTLKIQPAELGDSAVYLCASSFGTGWGETQYFGPGTRLLVL.

The chain carries TRBV5-1 and TRBJ2-3, with 7 bases matching TRBD2. The CDR3 consists of 15 residues. CDR1 is SGHRS and CDR2 is YFSETQ in the germline V gene. V gave up 0 bases and J gave up 4 bases; unmatched junction bases: 5. CDR3 sequence reads: CASSLASGNADTQYF. In DNA form, the CDR3 reads TGCGCCAGCAGCTTGGCCAGCGGGAACGCAGATACGCAGTATTTT.

The V call is TRBV19, the J call TRBJ1-1, with D uncertain. Trimming cost V 1 base and J 0 bases, with 12 bases left between them. Germline loops: CDR1 LNHDA, CDR2 SQIVND (reference sequence). CDR3 size: 16 residues. CDR3 nucleotide sequence: TGTGCCAGTAGTATAGGTCCAGGCTCAATGAACACTGAAGCTTTCTTT. It is translated as CASSIGPGSMNTEAFF.

V usage is TRBV6-1 and J usage is TRBJ2-2; possibly TRBD1 for D (6 bases). CDR1 and CDR2 from the germline V gene are MNHNS and SASEGT. The length of the CDR3 is 16 residues. V lost 3 bases to trimming and J lost 3 bases, with 14 bases between them. CDR3 in amino acids: CASSDRGGAHTGELFF. CDR3 nucleotides: TGTGCCAGCAGTGACCGAGGGGGTGCCCACACCGGGGAGCTGTTTTTT.

The chain recombines TRBV2 with TRBJ2-7; TRBD2 matches 12 bases. CDR1 and CDR2 (germline): SNHLY, FYNNEI. V trimming: 7 bases; J trimming: 7 bases; junction bases outside the gene matches: 8. The CDR3 loop spans 14 amino acids. In DNA, the CDR3 is TGTGCCAGCACCCGACTAGCGGGAGTTGAGGAGCAGTACTTC. As protein: CASTRLAGVEEQYF.

This clone has more than one count but fewer than ten. The chain couples TRBV2 to TRBJ2-7; 7 bases line up with TRBD2. From germline, CDR1 is SNHLY and CDR2 FYNNEI. The V and J ends lost 3 bases and 5 bases, in that order; junction bases with no gene match: 4. The CDR3 sequence is 13 residues long. This CDR3 reads CASSERLADEQYF. The CDR3 nucleotides are TGTGCCAGCAGTGAGCGACTAGCAGACGAGCAGTACTTC. Supplemented by reference TRBV2 and TRBJ2-7, the full variable domain reads EPEVTQTPSHQVTQMGQEVILRCVPISNHLYFYWYRQILGQKVEFLVSFYNNEISEKSEIFDDQFSVERPDGSNFTLKIRSTKLEDSAMYFCASSERLADEQYFGPGTRLTVT.

The J gene is TRBJ1-1, the V gene TRBV25-1; D may be TRBD1 (5 bases). The ends were cut back, 7 bases at V and 4 bases at J, with 10 bases in the middle. Germline V lookup: CDR1 MGHDK, CDR2 SYGVNS. This CDR3 has 12 amino acids. This CDR3 is CASNWGVTEAFF. The DNA of the CDR3 is TGTGCCAGCAATTGGGGGGTCACTGAAGCTTTCTTT.

The gene calls are TRBV12-3 or TRBV12-4 and TRBJ1-2; TRBD1 is a possible D gene (5 bases). The CDR3 loop spans 13 amino acids. V was cut by 5 bases and J by 8 bases, with 15 bases left in between. The CDR3 here is CASSEKGVSGYTF. In DNA form, the CDR3 reads TGTGCCAGCAGTGAGAAAGGGGTGTCGGGCTACACCTTC.